The 25 T cell receptor gamma chains below all came from one sample that was sequenced in a study of Vδ1+ human thymocytes. Study outcomes and limitations: Thymic TRG and TRD repertoires appeared highly polyclonal.

RNA was extracted from the cells and then reverse transcribed. Multiplex PCR used pooled V-gene forward primers and a constant-region reverse primer to amplify CDR3s. TCRdb re-called the multiplex PCR reads through CATT. The table has approximately 20,000 gamma-chain clones, approximately 15% seen once. These TCRs are of unknown antigen specificity. The source material was Vdelta1+ gamma-delta thymocytes from the thymus. Subset denoted: FACS-sorted CD3+ TCRalphabeta- TCRVdelta1+ TCRVdelta2- thymocytes. The receptors derive from a child in the first two years of life who had congenital heart surgery.

The V call is TRGV3, the J call TRGJP2. The CDR3 is 16 amino acids. V gave up 0 bases and J gave up 3 bases; unmatched junction bases: 7. The germline V gene has CDR1 VTNTFY and CDR2 YDVSTARD (reference sequence). The CDR3 reads CATWDRRYGSDWIKTF. CDR3 in DNA: TGTGCCACCTGGGACAGGCGGTACGGTAGTGATTGGATCAAGACGTTT.

As to this clone: The junction shows a germline mismatch at one end, possibly a read error. This sample also contains other DNA sequences that code for the same CDR3. V gene TRGV9 combines with J gene TRGJ1 or TRGJ2. The V gene's germline CDR1 is GITISATS and CDR2 ISYDGTV (reference sequence). This CDR3 contains 13 residues. CDR3 in DNA: TGTGCCTTGTGGGAGGATCGGGGTTGCGAGAAACTCTTC. Translation gives CALWEDRGCEKLF.

The rearrangement joins TRGV9 to TRGJ1 or TRGJ2. V gave up 0 bases and J gave up 11 bases; unmatched junction bases: 7. The germline V gene has CDR1 GITISATS and CDR2 ISYDGTV (reference sequence). CDR3 length: 12 amino acids. DNA of the CDR3: TGTGCCTTGTGGGAGGTGCTATTCGAGAAACTCTTT. Its protein is CALWEVLFEKLF.

This clone was counted only a few times. The sample holds other DNA sequences that translate to the same CDR3. The chain links TRGV9 to TRGJ1 or TRGJ2. This CDR3 spans 10 amino acids. Trimming cost V 2 bases and J 12 bases; bases outside gene matches: 4. CDR1 and CDR2 (germline): GITISATS, ISYDGTV (reference sequence). In DNA, the CDR3 is TGTGCCTTGTGGGAGGGGGGGAAACTCTTT. This codes for CALWEGGKLF.

A remark on this clone: A much larger clone lies a single base off, so this may be a read error. This sample also contains other DNA sequences that code for the same CDR3. This chain links TRGV2 with TRGJ1 or TRGJ2. The CDR3 is 14 residues long. CDR1 and CDR2 (germline): EGSNGY, YDSYNSKV. The V segment lost 0 bases and the J segment 7 bases; nucleotides outside the gene matches: 9. CDR3 DNA sequence: TGTGCCACCTGGGACGGGCCGGGTTACTATAAGAAACTCTTT. This encodes CATWDGPGYYKKLF.

This clone was counted a few times. Additional DNA sequences in this sample encode the identical CDR3. V gene TRGV8 combines with J gene TRGJ1 or TRGJ2. The ends lost 1 base at V and 4 bases at J; junction bases unmatched: 4. From germline, CDR1 is VENAVY and CDR2 YDSYNSRV. The CDR3 has 13 residues. Here the CDR3 reads CATWDRRYYKKLF. The DNA for the CDR3 is TGTGCCACCTGGGATAGACGATATTATAAGAAACTCTTT.

The chain has TRGV8 and TRGJ1 or TRGJ2. V lost 5 bases and J lost 10; bases outside the gene matches: 5. This CDR3 spans 10 amino acids. Germline V gene data show CDR1 as VENAVY and CDR2 as YDSYNSRV. The CDR3 loop is CATWAKKKLF. CDR3 nucleotide sequence: TGTGCCACCTGGGCTAAAAAGAAACTCTTT.

Details on this clone: This sample includes further DNA sequences coding for the same CDR3. The V call is TRGV2, the J call TRGJ1 or TRGJ2. V lost 0 bases and J lost 6; bases outside the gene matches: 5. The germline V gene has CDR1 EGSNGY and CDR2 YDSYNSKV. There are 13 residues in the CDR3. Written as DNA, the CDR3 is TGTGCCACCTGGGACGGGCGAGGTTATAAGAAACTCTTT. Translated, it gives CATWDGRGYKKLF.

This clone was found a few times. J is TRGJ1 or TRGJ2 and V is TRGV4. This CDR3 contains 18 residues. J gave up 0 bases and V 0 bases, and 14 bases lay outside the gene matches. Per the germline V gene, CDR1 is EGSTGY and CDR2 is YDSYTSSV. CDR3 amino acids: CATWDGPLDNTNYYKKLF. The CDR3 DNA reads as TGTGCCACCTGGGATGGGCCCTTGGATAATACGAATTATTATAAGAAACTCTTT.

This clone is categorized as medium-sized. This sample also contains other DNA sequences that code for the same CDR3. The chain carries TRGV8 and TRGJ1 or TRGJ2. Germline V gene lookup returns CDR1 VENAVY and CDR2 YDSYNSRV. The CDR3 has 13 amino acids. V gave up 3 bases and J gave up 0 bases; unmatched junction bases: 2. The DNA of the CDR3 is TGTGCCACCTGGGATCGGAATTATTATAAGAAACTCTTT. Protein product: CATWDRNYYKKLF.

This clone was recorded a few times. V gene TRGV2 combines with J gene TRGJP1. V lost 0 bases, J lost 4 bases, and 5 bases stayed unmatched. Germline CDR1 and CDR2: EGSNGY and YDSYNSKV. The CDR3 has 15 amino acids. The CDR3 region has the DNA TGTGCCACCTGGGACGGGCCGAGCACTGGTTGGTTCAAGATATTT. Residues: CATWDGPSTGWFKIF.

V gene TRGV2 combines with J gene TRGJ1 or TRGJ2. In germline, CDR1 is EGSNGY, CDR2 YDSYNSKV. CDR3 size: 14 residues. V shed 0 bases, J shed 10 bases, and the junction held 12 bases outside the gene matches. The CDR3 spells CATWDGPLAQKKLF. The CDR3 DNA is TGTGCCACCTGGGACGGGCCGTTGGCTCAAAAGAAACTCTTT.

This chain connects TRGV4 to TRGJ1 or TRGJ2. Per the germline V gene, CDR1 is EGSTGY and CDR2 is YDSYTSSV. V gave up 2 bases and J gave up 2 bases; unmatched junction bases: 9. The CDR3 totals 15 residues. CDR3 region: CATWDEGAYYYKKLF. The CDR3 nucleotides read TGTGCCACCTGGGATGAAGGGGCCTATTATTATAAGAAACTCTTT.

The chain is built from TRGV4 and TRGJ1 or TRGJ2. In germline, CDR1 is EGSTGY, CDR2 YDSYTSSV. The CDR3 spans 13 residues. The J segment lost 3 bases and the V segment lost 3 bases, leaving 5 bases of the junction unmatched. The CDR3, as DNA: TGTGCCACCTGGGATTGGAGTTATTATAAGAAACTCTTT. It yields the protein CATWDWSYYKKLF.

This clone was detected a few times. V is TRGV3 and J is TRGJ1 or TRGJ2. V shed 3 bases, J shed 3 bases, and the junction held 11 bases outside the gene matches. Germline V gene data show CDR1 as VTNTFY and CDR2 as YDVSTARD (reference sequence). The CDR3 length is 15 residues. The CDR3 reads CATWDRRGLYYKKLF. CDR3 nucleotides: TGTGCCACCTGGGACCGCAGGGGACTTTATTATAAGAAACTCTTT.

This chain connects TRGV4 to TRGJ1 or TRGJ2. This CDR3 has 15 residues. With V trimmed by 4 bases and J by 9 bases, 18 bases remained unmatched. Germline V gene data show CDR1 as EGSTGY and CDR2 as YDSYTSSV. CDR3 amino acids: CATWERGRDQLKKLF. DNA for the CDR3: TGTGCCACCTGGGAGAGGGGCCGGGATCAACTTAAGAAACTCTTT.

This clone has a handful of counts. The gene calls are TRGV5 and TRGJ1 or TRGJ2. The CDR3 length is 10 residues. Germline CDR1 and CDR2: VINAFY and YDVSNSKD. V dropped 10 bases and J dropped 5; count of bases not matched to a gene: 5. The CDR3 DNA sequence: TGTGCCACAGGGGATTATAAGAAACTCTTT. It encodes CATGDYKKLF.

With regard to this clone: The sample has other DNA sequences that encode this CDR3 too. The V and J genes are TRGV3 and TRGJ1 or TRGJ2. Per germline, CDR1 VTNTFY and CDR2 YDVSTARD (reference sequence). This CDR3 contains 14 residues. The ends lost 0 bases at V and 5 bases at J; junction bases unmatched: 7. This CDR3 is CATWDRRGDYKKLF. CDR3 nucleotides: TGTGCCACCTGGGACAGGCGAGGAGATTATAAGAAACTCTTT.

This clone occurred a few times. The J gene is TRGJ1 or TRGJ2, the V gene TRGV9. Germline assignment: CDR1 GITISATS and CDR2 ISYDGTV (reference sequence). The CDR3 is made up of 9 amino acids. V was clipped by 4 bases and J by 9 bases; unmatched bases: 0. The CDR3 here is CALWDKKLF. In nucleotides, the CDR3 is TGTGCCTTGTGGGATAAGAAACTCTTT.

As for this clone: A much larger clone lies one base from this, so it may be a read error. The gene calls are TRGV5 and TRGJ1 or TRGJ2. Germline V gene sequence: CDR1 VINAFY, CDR2 YDVSNSKD. This CDR3 spans 12 amino acids. V lost 5 bases and J lost 3; bases outside the gene matches: 4. CDR3 DNA sequence: TGTGCCACCTGGGGGAGTTATTATAAGAAACTCTTT. It is translated as CATWGSYYKKLF.

This clone was counted between two and nine times. The chain combines TRGV9 with TRGJ1 or TRGJ2. The J segment lost 3 bases and the V segment lost 3 bases, leaving 17 bases of the junction unmatched. CDR1 and CDR2 (germline): GITISATS, ISYDGTV (reference sequence). CDR3 size: 17 residues. The CDR3 region has the DNA TGTGCCTTGTGGGAGCTATCCCAAGGCCCACCTTATTATAAGAAACTCTTT. The encoded protein is CALWELSQGPPYYKKLF.

By share of the sample, this clone is medium-sized. Distinct nucleotide sequences in the sample also encode this CDR3. The chain carries TRGV9 and TRGJ1 or TRGJ2. CDR1 GITISATS and CDR2 ISYDGTV come from the germline V gene (reference sequence). Germline trimming cut 0 bases from V and 7 bases from J; bases unmatched to any gene: 3. CDR3 size: 12 residues. CDR3 region: CALWEVGYKKLF. The CDR3 DNA reads TGTGCCTTGTGGGAGGTGGGATATAAGAAACTCTTT.

Notes on this clone: The junction and the germline gene differ at one end; a read error may be behind it. The V gene is TRGV4, the J gene TRGJP2. Germline V lookup: CDR1 EGSTGY, CDR2 YDSYTSSV. This CDR3 is built from 15 residues. For the CDR3, the DNA is TGTGCCACCTGGAATGGGCTACGGGGTGATTGGACCAAGACGTTT. As protein: CATWNGLRGDWTKTF.

V and J are TRGV8 and TRGJ1 or TRGJ2. This CDR3 is 16 amino acids long. The germline gives CDR1 VENAVY, CDR2 YDSYNSRV. Germline trimming cut 0 bases from V and 0 bases from J; bases unmatched to any gene: 8. As DNA, the CDR3 is TGTGCCACCTGGGATAGGCCCCTGACGAATTATTATAAGAAACTCTTT. Translating gives CATWDRPLTNYYKKLF.

This clone has only a few counts. This chain uses TRGV9 with TRGJ1 or TRGJ2. The CDR3 covers 11 residues. Germline CDR1 GITISATS, CDR2 ISYDGTV (reference sequence). V was pared by 6 bases and J by 4 bases, with 3 bases of the junction left unmatched. CDR3 nucleotide sequence: TGTGCCTTGTGGTGGTATTATAAGAAACTCTTT. It codes for CALWWYYKKLF.